These 28 T cell receptor beta chains were sequenced from one sample in a study of cytomegalovirus exposure and HLA in healthy donors. Primers: 60 Vbeta forward and 13 Jbeta reverse. Only in-frame clones appear in the TCRdb table, and some are missing; sequencing was by immunoSEQ multiplex PCR. This sample yields approximately 150,000 clones, of which around 81% are seen a single time; less than 2% belongs to the top ten. The source material was PBMCs. The receptors were gathered from a middle-aged man in good health and CMV-seronegative.

Remarks on this clone: Relative to the germline gene, one junction end is altered; a read error may explain this. The chain uses TRBV7-9 and TRBJ1-1; 7 bases are shared with TRBD1. The CDR3 is 15 residues long. Germline V gives CDR1 SEHNR, CDR2 FQNEAQ (reference sequence). CDR3 nucleotides: TGTTCCAGCAGCATCTACCGGGACAGAGACACTGAAGCTTTCTTT. This codes for CSSSIYRDRDTEAFF.

V gene TRBV9 combines with J gene TRBJ2-5, with 12 positions matching TRBD2. The CDR3 totals 14 residues. Trimming cost V 3 bases and J 4 bases; bases outside gene matches: 1. Germline V gives CDR1 SGDLS, CDR2 YYNGEE. The CDR3, as DNA: TGTGCCAGCAGCGGACTAGCGGGAGCAGAGACCCAGTACTTC. This codes for CASSGLAGAETQYF.

The CDR3 spells CASSLAGYTGELFF. CDR3 DNA: TGTGCCAGCAGCCTAGCGGGGTACACCGGGGAGCTGTTTTTT. V usage is TRBV5-4 and J usage is TRBJ2-2; the match to TRBD2 covers 9 bases. Unmatched junction bases numbered 1, after V lost 4 bases and J lost 3 bases. The CDR3 runs 14 residues. Germline-derived CDR1 and CDR2 are SGHNT and YYREEE (reference sequence).

The chain couples TRBV7-6 to TRBJ2-1; a weak D match, TRBD2 (6 bases). The CDR3 loop spans 14 amino acids. Germline V gene lookup returns CDR1 SGHVS and CDR2 FNYEAQ. Between the trimmed V and J ends, which lost 3 bases and 2 bases, there was a span of 8 bases. CDR3 sequence (DNA): TGTGCCAGCAGCTTCGGGGGAACCTACAATGAGCAGTTCTTC. Amino acids: CASSFGGTYNEQFF.

About this clone itself: Its ends do not fully match the called genes, so a read error is possible. V usage is TRBV5-6 and J usage is TRBJ2-4, with D possibly TRBD1 on 6 matching bases. This CDR3 region has 14 residues. The germline CDR1 and CDR2 sequences are SGHDT and YYEEEE. DNA of the CDR3: TGTGCCAGCGGAAGGGTGGCAGGGACAAACAGTCAGTACTTC. This sequence encodes CASGRVAGTNSQYF.

The J gene is TRBJ2-3, the V gene TRBV27; 10 nucleotides agree with TRBD2. V shed 6 bases, J shed 0 bases, and the junction held 18 bases outside the gene matches. The germline V gene has CDR1 MNHEY and CDR2 SMNVEV (reference sequence). CDR3 size: 20 residues. CDR3 DNA sequence: TGTGCCAGCAGGACCCTCGGACGGTCTAGCGGGAGCTGGAGCACAGATACGCAGTATTTT. It translates to CASRTLGRSSGSWSTDTQYF.

The chain recombines TRBV28 with TRBJ1-2, with a possible D match to TRBD1 (5 bases). The V and J ends lost 2 bases and 7 bases respectively, with 14 bases between them. The CDR3 is 14 residues long. Looked up from germline, CDR1 is MDHEN and CDR2 is SYDVKM. CDR3 residues: CASSLGGGSGGYTF. Here the CDR3 DNA reads TGTGCCAGCAGTTTAGGCGGGGGAAGTGGTGGCTACACCTTC.

The rearrangement joins TRBV14 to TRBJ2-2, with D possibly being TRBD2 (6 bases). The V and J ends lost 2 bases and 6 bases respectively, with 10 bases between them. Per the germline V gene, CDR1 is SGHDN and CDR2 is FVKESK. This CDR3 spans 14 amino acids. Here the CDR3 DNA reads TGTGCCAGCAGCCAAACCGGAGGGGCCGGGGAGCTGTTTTTT. Translation gives CASSQTGGAGELFF.

The chain is built from TRBV5-1 and TRBJ2-2, with no clear D. Germline V gene data show CDR1 as SGHRS and CDR2 as YFSETQ. The ends were cut back, 3 bases at V and 1 base at J, with 7 bases in the middle. CDR3 size: 14 residues. The CDR3: CASSYTENTGELFF. The CDR3 DNA follows: TGCGCCAGCAGCTATACAGAGAACACCGGGGAGCTGTTTTTT.

This chain links TRBV6-1 with TRBJ2-7, with a tentative D call TRBD2 (5 bases). The CDR3 extends over 12 amino acids. Germline lookup yields CDR1 MNHNS and CDR2 SASEGT. V gave up 3 bases and J gave up 7 bases, with 10 bases separating them. The CDR3 DNA reads as TGTGCCAGCAGTGATACCCCGGGGGAGCAGTACGTC. Translated: CASSDTPGEQYV.

There are a few counts of this clone. This sequence joins TRBV2 and TRBJ2-6; possibly TRBD2 for D (5 bases). Germline lookup yields CDR1 SNHLY and CDR2 FYNNEI. This CDR3 is 17 amino acids long. Trimming took off 7 bases at V and 0 bases at J, with 16 bases between the two ends. The CDR3 loop is CASKWFEGSSGANVLTF. Written as DNA, the CDR3 is TGTGCCAGCAAGTGGTTCGAGGGCAGCTCTGGGGCCAACGTCCTGACTTTC.

The rearrangement uses TRBV4-1 and TRBJ2-5, with TRBD1 matching over 8 bases. Germline V gives CDR1 MGHRA, CDR2 YSYEKL. The CDR3 consists of 14 residues. With 2 bases clipped from V and 4 bases from J, the junction kept 3 bases outside the gene matches. The CDR3 nucleotides read TGCGCCAGCAGCCAACCCGGACAGGGAGAGACCCAGTACTTC. This sequence encodes CASSQPGQGETQYF.

The J gene is TRBJ2-7, the V gene TRBV19, with 11 bases matching TRBD2. The CDR3 length is 13 residues. The V segment lost 4 bases and the J segment 5 bases; nucleotides outside the gene matches: 1. The V gene's germline CDR1 is LNHDA and CDR2 SQIVND (reference sequence). The DNA of the CDR3 is TGTGCCAGTAGTACGACTAGCGGGGACGAGCAGTACTTC. It codes for CASSTTSGDEQYF.

The chain combines TRBV28 with TRBJ2-1, with D possibly matching TRBD1 (5 bases). The CDR3 is 14 amino acids. Germline V gene data show CDR1 as MDHEN and CDR2 as SYDVKM. V lost 2 bases to trimming and J lost 8 bases, with 13 bases between them. This CDR3 reads CASSLAGSLYEQFF. The CDR3 nucleotides read TGTGCCAGCAGTTTAGCAGGGTCTTTGTATGAGCAGTTCTTC. Full variable domain (rest looked up from reference TRBV28 and TRBJ2-1): DVKVTQSSRYLVKRTGEKVFLECVQDMDHENMFWYRQDPGLGLRLIYFSYDVKMKEKGDIPEGYSVSREKKERFSLILESASTNQTSMYLCASSLAGSLYEQFFGPGTRLTVL.

This clone was counted a few times. V gene TRBV19 combines with J gene TRBJ2-3, with 7 bases that match TRBD1. CDR1 is LNHDA, CDR2 SQIVND, per germline (reference sequence). This CDR3 has 13 residues. The V segment lost 2 bases and the J segment 4 bases; nucleotides outside the gene matches: 0. The CDR3 loop reads CASSITGADTQYF. CDR3 bases: TGTGCCAGTAGTATAACAGGGGCAGATACGCAGTATTTT. The full variable domain, completed using reference TRBV19 and TRBJ2-3, is DGGITQSPKYLFRKEGQNVTLSCEQNLNHDAMYWYRQDPGQGLRLIYYSQIVNDFQKGDIAEGYSVSREKKESFPLTVTSAQKNPTAFYLCASSITGADTQYFGPGTRLTVL.

J is TRBJ2-3 and V is TRBV2; 10 bases match TRBD2. The germline V gene encodes CDR1 SNHLY and CDR2 FYNNEI. The CDR3 is made up of 16 amino acids. Unmatched junction bases numbered 10, after V lost 8 bases and J lost 2 bases. This CDR3 reads CASGYSGLANTDTQYF. The CDR3 DNA sequence: TGTGCCAGCGGATACTCGGGACTAGCGAACACAGATACGCAGTATTTT.

This sequence joins TRBV9 and TRBJ1-1, with D perhaps TRBD1 (6 bases). Germline-derived CDR1 and CDR2 are SGDLS and YYNGEE. With 1 base removed from V and 0 bases from J, the gap between germline ends came to 13 bases. CDR3 length: 16 residues. The CDR3 DNA reads TGTGCCAGCAGCGTATCAACAGGGAGTTTGAACACTGAAGCTTTCTTT. Its translation: CASSVSTGSLNTEAFF.

V and J are TRBV28 and TRBJ1-1; 7 bases fit TRBD1. Germline CDR1 and CDR2: MDHEN and SYDVKM. The CDR3 runs to 14 residues. The V and J ends lost 3 bases and 11 bases, in that order; junction bases with no gene match: 12. CDR3 amino acids: CASSFPDRPSRAFF. CDR3 DNA: TGTGCCAGCAGTTTTCCGGACAGGCCCTCCAGGGCTTTCTTT.

The sample holds a few counts of this clone. The rearrangement joins TRBV18 to TRBJ2-7; a possible D gene is TRBD1 (6 bases). The V and J ends lost 5 bases and 5 bases respectively, with 13 bases between them. Per germline, CDR1 KGHSH and CDR2 LQKENI. This CDR3 comprises 13 residues. The CDR3 sequence: CASSLTGIHEQYF. The DNA for the CDR3 is TGTGCCAGCTCATTGACAGGAATCCACGAGCAGTACTTC.

V and J are TRBV6-6 and TRBJ2-5, with D possibly TRBD2 on 5 matching bases. The closer fit of TRBJ2-7 to the DNA end suggests the J call may be wrong. Germline CDR1 is MNHNY and CDR2 is SVGAGI (reference sequence). The CDR3 runs 14 residues. Written as DNA, the CDR3 is TGTGCCAGCAGTTACTCCGGCGGAGGCTACGAGCAGTACTTC. This sequence encodes CASSYSGGGYEQYF.

This clone appeared once. This rearrangement joins TRBV28 to TRBJ1-5; perhaps TRBD1 as D (5 bases). CDR3 length: 16 residues. V lost 11 bases to trimming and J lost 2 bases, with 22 bases between them. Germline CDR1 and CDR2: MDHEN and SYDVKM. The CDR3 nucleotides are TGTGCCGTCTCGCCCAGGGTGCGGAGGGGCAATCAGCCCCAGCATTTT. Protein: CAVSPRVRRGNQPQHF.

V and J are TRBV2 and TRBJ2-5; 7 bases agree with TRBD1. The V gene's germline CDR1 is SNHLY and CDR2 FYNNEI. V was clipped by 7 bases and J by 5 bases; unmatched bases: 10. The CDR3 runs to 14 residues. The CDR3 DNA follows: TGTGCCAGCACCCCAGGGGGTGTACCGGAGACCCAGTACTTC. Translating it yields CASTPGGVPETQYF. Using reference TRBV2 and TRBJ2-5 for the parts outside the CDR3, the full variable domain is EPEVTQTPSHQVTQMGQEVILRCVPISNHLYFYWYRQILGQKVEFLVSFYNNEISEKSEIFDDQFSVERPDGSNFTLKIRSTKLEDSAMYFCASTPGGVPETQYFGPGTRLLVL.

The rearrangement uses TRBV6-1 and TRBJ1-1; no reliable D call. CDR1 is MNHNS and CDR2 is SASEGT in the germline V gene. Trimming pared 4 bases from V and 2 bases from J, leaving 17 bases between. The CDR3 consists of 16 residues. DNA of the CDR3: TGTGCCAGCAGTGTGATGCCCGTGGGAGGTAACACTGAAGCTTTCTTT. This codes for CASSVMPVGGNTEAFF.

The chain links TRBV19 to TRBJ2-1; the D gene is possibly TRBD1 (6 bases). The length of the CDR3 is 15 residues. Trimming pared 7 bases from V and 3 bases from J, leaving 16 bases between. CDR1 and CDR2 (germline): LNHDA, SQIVND (reference sequence). CDR3 DNA sequence: TGTGCCAGTACCCCGACAGGCTCTCTCTACAATGAGCAGTTCTTC. It specifies CASTPTGSLYNEQFF.

This chain's CDR3 is CASLAPGGNYGYTF. CDR3 nucleotide sequence: TGTGCCAGCTTGGCGCCTGGGGGCAACTATGGCTACACCTTC. This chain connects TRBV28 to TRBJ1-2; possibly TRBD1 for D (6 bases). Germline assignment: CDR1 MDHEN and CDR2 SYDVKM. The ends were cut back, 8 bases at V and 2 bases at J, with 15 bases in the middle. This CDR3 has 14 residues.

The chain couples TRBV5-1 to TRBJ1-2; D gene ambiguous. This CDR3 contains 14 residues. V was shortened by 1 base and J by 4 bases, with 11 bases between the two germline ends. Germline V gene data show CDR1 as SGHRS and CDR2 as YFSETQ. CDR3 protein: CASSLYAPGYGYTF. Here the CDR3 DNA reads TGCGCCAGCAGCTTGTACGCCCCAGGCTATGGCTACACCTTC.

This clone was seen just once. The V gene is TRBV30, the J gene TRBJ2-5; 7 positions agree with TRBD2. CDR3 length equals 14 residues. Germline CDR1 is GTSNPN and CDR2 is SVGIG (reference sequence). V lost 1 base, J lost 2 bases, and 4 bases stayed unmatched. CDR3 nucleotides: TGTGCCTGGAGTGCCGGGACTAAACAAGAGACCCAGTACTTC. Translated, it gives CAWSAGTKQETQYF. Using reference TRBV30 and TRBJ2-5 for the parts outside the CDR3, the full variable domain is SQTIHQWPATLVQPVGSPLSLECTVEGTSNPNLYWYRQAAGRGLQLLFYSVGIGQISSEVPQNLSASRPQDRQFILSSKKLLLSDSGFYLCAWSAGTKQETQYFGPGTRLLVL.

The chain couples TRBV7-6 to TRBJ2-7, with 7 bases fitting TRBD1. V lost 5 bases to trimming and J lost 3 bases; unmatched junction nucleotides: 4. The CDR3 is 13 residues long. Germline V lookup: CDR1 SGHVS, CDR2 FNYEAQ. The CDR3 DNA reads TGTGCCAGCAGCGAAAACAGGGGCTACGAGCAGTACTTC. Its protein is CASSENRGYEQYF.